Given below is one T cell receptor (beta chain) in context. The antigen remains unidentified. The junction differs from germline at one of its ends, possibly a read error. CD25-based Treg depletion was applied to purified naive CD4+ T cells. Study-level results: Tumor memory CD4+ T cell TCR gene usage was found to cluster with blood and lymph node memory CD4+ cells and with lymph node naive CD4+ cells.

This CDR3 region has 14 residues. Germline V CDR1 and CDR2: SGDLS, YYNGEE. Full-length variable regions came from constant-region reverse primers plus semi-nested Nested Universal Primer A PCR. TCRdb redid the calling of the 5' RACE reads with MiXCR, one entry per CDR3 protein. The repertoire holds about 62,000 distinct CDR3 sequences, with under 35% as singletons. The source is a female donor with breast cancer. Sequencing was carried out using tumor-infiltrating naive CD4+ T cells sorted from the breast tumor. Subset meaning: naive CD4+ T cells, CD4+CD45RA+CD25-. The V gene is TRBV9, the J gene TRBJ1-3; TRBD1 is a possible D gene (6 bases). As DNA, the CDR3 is TGTGCCAGCAGCCCAGGACAGAATGGAGACACCATATATTTT. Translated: CASSPGQNGDTIYF.